This T cell receptor (beta chain) was identified during a study of control samples from healthy donors and cancer patients. Produced via immunoSEQ multiplex PCR; TCRdb's table is partial and in-frame only. This sample has over 120,000 clones, with roughly 94% found just once. The TCR comes from a man aged 55 to 70 with colorectal cancer. Sequenced material: PBMCs.

CDR3 DNA sequence: TGTGCCAGCAGCATTGGACTAGCGGGGGGGTTAGCCTACGAGCAGTACTTC. Residues: CASSIGLAGGLAYEQYF. The V gene is TRBV7-2, the J gene TRBJ2-7, with 15 bases aligning to TRBD2. This CDR3 spans 17 amino acids. The trim removed 5 bases at V and 2 bases at J, leaving 7 bases unmatched. The germline V gene has CDR1 SGHTA and CDR2 FQGNSA.